This T cell receptor beta chain originates from a study of T cell repertoires in cytomegalovirus infection. Via MiXCR, TCRdb re-called the reads, giving one row per CDR3 protein. The sample yields more than 400,000 distinct CDR3 sequences, roughly 29% seen once. In germline, CDR1 is SEHNR, CDR2 FQNEAQ (reference sequence). V was shortened by 3 bases and J by 4 bases, with 12 bases between the two germline ends. The CDR3 is made up of 14 amino acids. The V and J genes are TRBV7-9 and TRBJ1-1; D gene unclear. The TCR was taken from a human donor in good health (CMV status not recorded). Some clones in this sample may be carry-over from other donors' samples. The source material was PBMCs. CDR3 amino acids: CASSFRAGGTEAFF. Here the CDR3 DNA reads TGTGCCAGCAGCTTTCGAGCGGGCGGCACTGAAGCTTTCTTT.